This T cell receptor beta chain was captured by sequencing in a study of cytomegalovirus exposure and HLA in healthy donors. V gave up 4 bases and J gave up 4 bases, with 10 bases separating them. The CDR3 runs to 13 residues. The germline V gene has CDR1 MNHEY and CDR2 SMNVEV (reference sequence). PCR primers comprised 60 Vbeta and 13 Jbeta primers. Libraries were prepared by immunoSEQ multiplex PCR; TCRdb keeps only in-frame clonotypes and omits some of them. The sample consists of roughly 100,000 clones, roughly 80% of them appearing once. This chain uses TRBV27 with TRBJ1-1; D possibly corresponds to TRBD1 (5 bases). The clonotype comes from a female donor in good health and CMV-seropositive. The source material was PBMCs. The CDR3 DNA reads as TGTGCCAGCAGTTGGGGGGGAGGCACTGAAGCTTTCTTT. Its translation: CASSWGGGTEAFF.